The next 22 T cell receptor beta chains were all read from a single sample in a study of T cell responses to AZD1222 COVID-19 vaccine (dated by TCRdb to the early 2020s). Library creation used the immunoSEQ multiplex PCR assay. The table was pulled from immuneACCESS by TCRdb, which kept in-frame rearrangements only. Such tables lose some clones; where checked, under half of the loss comes from unresolved V genes, and the rest has no known cause. The table for this sample lists about 100,000 clones; more than 70% of them were counted only once. Clones ranked in the top ten supply about 2.5% of the sample. The sample's time point label is to be understood as: baseline before first vaccination. Sequences were derived from peripheral blood, sampled on day 0 of AZD1222 vaccination. The receptors stem from an adult in good health.

This rearrangement joins TRBV6-5 to TRBJ1-5; D might be TRBD1 (6 bases). This CDR3 contains 15 residues. V was shortened by 6 bases and J by 0 bases, with 12 bases between the two germline ends. Germline-derived CDR1 and CDR2 are MNHEY and SVGAGI. This CDR3 is CASSRRTDSNQPQHF. CDR3 nucleotide sequence: TGTGCCAGCAGCCGGAGGACAGATAGCAATCAGCCCCAGCATTTT.

This chain connects TRBV28 to TRBJ1-1, with a possible D match to TRBD1 (6 bases). Trimming removed 6 bases from V and 11 bases from J, with 13 bases in between. The CDR3 extends over 11 amino acids. CDR1 and CDR2 (germline): MDHEN, SYDVKM. This CDR3 reads CASSTWGRAFF. The CDR3 bases are TGTGCCAGCAGCACTTGGGGGCGGGCTTTCTTT.

This rearrangement joins TRBV10-3 to TRBJ2-7, with D maybe TRBD1 (5 bases). The CDR3 runs to 14 residues. The V end lost 5 bases, the J end lost 3 bases, and 14 bases lay between the germline ends. From germline, CDR1 is ENHRY and CDR2 SYGVKD. This chain's CDR3 is CAISSPDSYYEQYF. The CDR3 coding sequence is TGTGCCATCAGTTCGCCCGACAGTTACTACGAGCAGTACTTC.

The CDR3 DNA reads TGTGCCAGCAGCGTAGGGACAGACCAGCCCCAGCATTTT. Amino acids: CASSVGTDQPQHF. This chain uses TRBV9 with TRBJ1-5, with D possibly matching TRBD1 (6 bases). Germline V gene data show CDR1 as SGDLS and CDR2 as YYNGEE. The CDR3 is 13 amino acids. V was clipped by 0 bases and J by 7 bases, with 8 bases between them.

This clone was detected ten times or more. The rearrangement uses TRBV30 and TRBJ2-7, with D perhaps matching TRBD2 (7 bases). This CDR3 contains 15 residues. V was trimmed by 4 bases and J by 3 bases, leaving 19 bases between them. From germline, CDR1 is GTSNPN and CDR2 SVGIG (reference sequence). CDR3 amino acids: CAWKVGGHGVYEQYF. CDR3 coding DNA: TGTGCCTGGAAGGTGGGGGGGCATGGGGTCTACGAGCAGTACTTC.

The J gene is TRBJ2-7, the V gene TRBV5-1, with D possibly called TRBD1 or TRBD2 (6 bases each). The CDR3 runs to 15 residues. CDR1 is SGHRS and CDR2 is YFSETQ in the germline V gene. V was shortened by 1 base and J by 6 bases, with 17 bases between the two germline ends. Here the CDR3 reads CASSLLPRGGGEQYF. The CDR3 region has the DNA TGCGCCAGCAGCTTGTTGCCCAGGGGAGGAGGCGAGCAGTACTTC.

V usage is TRBV2 and J usage is TRBJ1-5, with TRBD1 as a possible D gene (5 bases). Germline CDR1 reads SNHLY; CDR2 reads FYNNEI. V lost 6 bases to trimming and J lost 4 bases, with 13 bases between them. The CDR3 runs 14 residues. CDR3 coding DNA: TGTGCCAGCAGGCACAGGACGGCTAATCAGCCCCAGCATTTT. This gives the protein CASRHRTANQPQHF.

The chain has TRBV5-1 and TRBJ2-1, with D tentatively TRBD1 or TRBD2 (5 bases each). CDR3 length equals 16 residues. The germline V gene encodes CDR1 SGHRS and CDR2 YFSETQ. Trimming cost V 4 bases and J 6 bases, with 20 bases left between them. This CDR3 is CASSVRLPLGVNEQFF. CDR3 coding DNA: TGCGCCAGCAGCGTTCGACTTCCCTTGGGGGTCAATGAGCAGTTCTTC. Full variable domain (missing parts from reference TRBV5-1 and TRBJ2-1): KAGVTQTPRYLIKTRGQQVTLSCSPISGHRSVSWYQQTPGQGLQFLFEYFSETQRNKGNFPGRFSGRQFSNSRSEMNVSTLELGDSALYLCASSVRLPLGVNEQFFGPGTRLTVL.

This clone came up once. The rearrangement links TRBV19 to TRBJ1-5, with D hard to call. Trimming took 8 bases from V and 4 from J, leaving 12 bases between them. The germline CDR1 and CDR2 sequences are LNHDA and SQIVND (reference sequence). The length of the CDR3 is 13 residues. CDR3 sequence reads: CASAPGLNQPQHF. CDR3 nucleotide sequence: TGTGCCAGTGCCCCCGGACTTAATCAGCCCCAGCATTTT.

This clone was recorded once. The genes are TRBV28 and TRBJ1-6, with 7 bases identical to TRBD1. The CDR3 loop spans 15 amino acids. V lost 3 bases to trimming and J lost 7 bases; unmatched junction nucleotides: 6. Germline values: CDR1 MDHEN, CDR2 SYDVKM. CDR3 residues: CASSLGQPLNSPLHF. In nucleotides, the CDR3 is TGTGCCAGCAGTTTGGGACAGCCACTGAATTCACCCCTCCACTTT.

The rearrangement uses TRBV18 and TRBJ1-5; 9 nucleotides line up with TRBD1. The V and J ends lost 3 bases and 2 bases, in that order; junction bases with no gene match: 5. The CDR3 contains 16 residues. Germline V CDR1 and CDR2: KGHSH, LQKENI. CDR3 bases: TGTGCCAGCTCACCCCAGGGACAGGGCGGCAATCAGCCCCAGCATTTT. This sequence encodes CASSPQGQGGNQPQHF.

This rearrangement joins TRBV6-2 or TRBV6-3 to TRBJ1-5; no definite D call. The CDR3 is made up of 12 amino acids. V lost 0 bases and J lost 6, with 3 bases in between. From germline, CDR1 is MNHEY and CDR2 SVGEGT. CDR3 nucleotides: TGTGCCAGCAGTTACTCGCTTCAGCCCCAGCATTTT. Translated, it gives CASSYSLQPQHF.

This clone was detected only a few times. The chain joins TRBV10-1 to TRBJ2-3, with D possibly being TRBD2 (5 bases). This CDR3 spans 16 amino acids. V was pared by 3 bases and J by 4 bases, with 17 bases between. Germline V gene lookup returns CDR1 WNHNN and CDR2 SYGVQD (reference sequence). CDR3 DNA sequence: TGCGCCAGCAGTGACAGCGGCCTGGGGAAGGCAGATACGCAGTATTTT. This sequence encodes CASSDSGLGKADTQYF.

The chain joins TRBV9 to TRBJ2-5; the D is unclear. The CDR3 loop spans 13 amino acids. Trimming took off 0 bases at V and 5 bases at J, with 8 bases between the two ends. CDR1 is SGDLS, CDR2 YYNGEE, per germline. The CDR3 region is CASSVEGPETQYF. CDR3 sequence (DNA): TGTGCCAGCAGCGTAGAAGGGCCCGAGACCCAGTACTTC.

V is TRBV14 and J is TRBJ1-1, with 7 positions matching TRBD1. The germline V gene encodes CDR1 SGHDN and CDR2 FVKESK. The length of the CDR3 is 16 residues. V lost 2 bases to trimming and J lost 1 base; unmatched junction nucleotides: 7. The CDR3 region is CASSQLQGPSNTEAFF. CDR3 in DNA: TGTGCCAGCAGCCAACTACAGGGGCCGTCGAACACTGAAGCTTTCTTT.

This chain connects TRBV30 to TRBJ1-2; D possibly corresponds to TRBD1 (6 bases). CDR3 size: 13 residues. Trimming removed 1 base at V and 5 bases at J, with 11 bases between. Looked up from germline, CDR1 is GTSNPN and CDR2 is SVGIG (reference sequence). The chain's CDR3 is CAWSGGLRYGYTF. CDR3 nucleotide sequence: TGTGCCTGGAGTGGGGGGCTCAGGTATGGCTACACCTTC. Using reference TRBV30 and TRBJ1-2 for the parts outside the CDR3, the full variable domain is SQTIHQWPATLVQPVGSPLSLECTVEGTSNPNLYWYRQAAGRGLQLLFYSVGIGQISSEVPQNLSASRPQDRQFILSSKKLLLSDSGFYLCAWSGGLRYGYTFGSGTRLTVV.

The genes are TRBV6-5 and TRBJ1-2; possibly TRBD1 for D (5 bases). Trimming stripped 5 bases from V and 4 bases from J, with 8 bases between. From germline, CDR1 is MNHEY and CDR2 SVGAGI. CDR3 length equals 12 residues. The CDR3 bases are TGTGCCAGCAGTCCCGGGGGCTATGGCTACACCTTC. Its translation: CASSPGGYGYTF.

This sequence joins TRBV3-1 (or the pseudogene TRBV3-2) and TRBJ1-3; D not certain. Germline CDR1 is LGHDT and CDR2 is YNNKEL (reference sequence). This CDR3 has 15 amino acids. The V gene lost 5 bases and the J gene lost 0 bases, with 11 bases spanning the gap. The CDR3 sequence is CASSYRGSSGNTIYF. The CDR3 DNA reads TGTGCCAGCAGCTACCGTGGGAGCTCTGGAAACACCATATATTTT.

The rearrangement links TRBV6-1 to TRBJ1-1, with D tentatively TRBD1 (5 bases). CDR3 size: 15 residues. Germline CDR1 and CDR2: MNHNS and SASEGT. V shed 2 bases and J shed 4 bases, with 14 bases lying between them. The CDR3 here is CASSEWGGRGTEAFF. CDR3 coding DNA: TGTGCCAGCAGTGAATGGGGGGGTAGAGGCACTGAAGCTTTCTTT.

This chain joins TRBV7-3 and TRBJ2-3; the D is unclear. Germline V gene lookup returns CDR1 SGHTA and CDR2 FQGTGA. The CDR3 sequence is 16 residues long. V shed 2 bases and J shed 0 bases, with 12 bases lying between them. The CDR3 DNA reads as TGTGCCAGCAGCTTACTCACACAAGCTAGCACAGATACGCAGTATTTT. Its translation is CASSLLTQASTDTQYF.

The chain is built from TRBV5-1 and TRBJ2-3; D may be TRBD2 (6 bases). CDR1 and CDR2 from the germline V gene are SGHRS and YFSETQ. This CDR3 is built from 16 residues. The ends were cut back, 4 bases at V and 0 bases at J, with 15 bases in the middle. The chain's CDR3 is CASSVGLRGSTDTQYF. The CDR3, as DNA: TGCGCCAGCAGCGTTGGACTGCGGGGAAGCACAGATACGCAGTATTTT. The complete variable domain, with remaining parts taken from reference TRBV5-1 and TRBJ2-3, reads KAGVTQTPRYLIKTRGQQVTLSCSPISGHRSVSWYQQTPGQGLQFLFEYFSETQRNKGNFPGRFSGRQFSNSRSEMNVSTLELGDSALYLCASSVGLRGSTDTQYFGPGTRLTVL.

The rearrangement links TRBV11-1 to TRBJ1-1, with D unresolved. V was trimmed by 7 bases and J by 2 bases, leaving 17 bases between them. Germline loops: CDR1 SGHAT, CDR2 FQDESV (reference sequence). This CDR3 comprises 15 residues. CDR3 amino acids: CASTDVGGLNTEAFF. The CDR3, as DNA: TGTGCCAGCACCGACGTTGGAGGCCTAAACACTGAAGCTTTCTTT.